This paragraph reports one T cell receptor beta chain. The antigen is unknown. Germline CDR1 SNHLY, CDR2 FYNNEI. Trimming pared 6 bases from V and 4 bases from J, leaving 7 bases between. The CDR3 extends over 11 amino acids. This sample was included in a study of neoadjuvant anti-PD-1 for oral cavity cancer. Overall study: Patients mostly received three to four biweekly nivolumab doses at 3 mg/kg before surgery. Patients without progression received a fourth nivolumab dose around day 43, then surgical resection on days 50-56. Study-wide findings and caveats: After neoadjuvant nivolumab, PBMC T cell clonality was significantly higher in non-responders than responders.

Stage II-IVA oral cavity squamous cell carcinoma was new and untreated by systemic or radiation therapy. The method was immunoSEQ multiplex PCR; TCRdb's version includes in-frame clones alone and lacks a portion of them. This table has some 14,000 clones, around 70% appearing once. The chain has TRBV2 and TRBJ2-7; D is unresolved. Sample: PBMCs, taken before nivolumab (anti-PD-1) treatment. The receptor comes from a person aged 40-85 years with oral cavity squamous cell carcinoma. The CDR3 here is CASSLQYEQYF. CDR3 DNA sequence: TGTGCCAGCAGCCTCCAGTACGAGCAGTACTTC.